One sample yielded the 8 T cell receptor beta chains listed below, sequenced in a study of spatial heterogeneity in lung cancer. The study, taken as a whole, reports: For expanded intratumoral alpha and beta TCRs, counts tracked tumor mutation counts.

These TCRs' antigens remain unknown. Time point: sample taken at primary tumor resection. TCRdb itself ran the 5' RACE reads through MiXCR, one entry per CDR3 protein. The sample lists around 4,800 distinct CDR3 sequences, roughly 12% occurring once. Sequencing used lung tumor tissue, obtained at surgery. These receptor sequences come from a male donor with early-stage non-small cell lung cancer.

This clonotype was seen repeatedly, ten times or more. Being off target in a library aimed at alpha chains, this beta chain has a size of little meaning. V usage is TRBV7-2 and J usage is TRBJ2-4; 7 bases are a match to TRBD1. Germline assignment: CDR1 SGHTA and CDR2 FQGNSA. With V trimmed by 6 bases and J by 15 bases, 8 bases remained unmatched. The CDR3 has 11 residues. CDR3 in DNA: TGTGCCAGCAGTTTGGACAGGAGTTTGTACTTC. Translated, it gives CASSLDRSLYF.

This clonotype has ten or more counts. Since the library was made to target alpha chains, this beta chain is a stray read and its abundance is not meaningful. The chain couples TRBV25-1 to TRBJ1-5; no definite D call. The V end lost 5 bases, the J end lost 4 bases, and 6 bases lay between the germline ends. The CDR3 sequence is 12 residues long. Per germline, CDR1 MGHDK and CDR2 SYGVNS. The chain's CDR3 is CASSRGNQPQHF. The CDR3 bases are TGTGCCAGCAGTCGAGGGAATCAGCCCCAGCATTTT.

This clonotype is judged medium-sized. Being off target in a library aimed at alpha chains, this beta chain has a size of little meaning. The rearrangement uses TRBV30 and TRBJ2-3; either TRBD1 or TRBD2 may fit D (5 bases each). CDR1 is GTSNPN and CDR2 is SVGIG in the germline V gene (reference sequence). The V end was cut by 0 bases, the J end by 5 bases, with 15 bases between. The CDR3 has 15 amino acids. Here the CDR3 reads CAWSVGDHAVDTQYF. The CDR3 DNA reads as TGTGCCTGGAGTGTAGGGGACCACGCAGTAGATACGCAGTATTTT. The full variable domain, completed using reference TRBV30 and TRBJ2-3, is SQTIHQWPATLVQPVGSPLSLECTVEGTSNPNLYWYRQAAGRGLQLLFYSVGIGQISSEVPQNLSASRPQDRQFILSSKKLLLSDSGFYLCAWSVGDHAVDTQYFGPGTRLTVL.

By sample share, this clonotype is medium-sized. This beta chain is off target for a library built for alpha chains, so its abundance means little. The rearrangement uses TRBV28 and TRBJ2-1, with D perhaps matching TRBD2 (5 bases). Germline CDR1 is MDHEN and CDR2 is SYDVKM. Trimming stripped 4 bases from V and 10 bases from J, with 17 bases between. CDR3 length equals 14 residues. CDR3 sequence: CASSSPRPRGEQFF. CDR3 nucleotide sequence: TGTGCCAGCAGTTCCCCGAGGCCTCGAGGGGAGCAGTTCTTC.

Within the sample, this clonotype is medium-sized (0.01 to 0.1%). Since it is a stray read in a library aimed at alpha chains, this beta chain has a size that is not meaningful. The gene calls are TRBV7-9 and TRBJ2-7; 9 bases fit TRBD1. Germline V gene data show CDR1 as SEHNR and CDR2 as FQNEAQ (reference sequence). The CDR3 length is 13 residues. V was pared by 4 bases and J by 6 bases, with 4 bases of the junction left unmatched. The CDR3 DNA reads TGTGCCAGCAGCTGGGGACAGGGCCCCGAGCAGTACTTC. The encoded protein is CASSWGQGPEQYF.

By share of the sample, this clonotype is medium-sized (0.01 to 0.1%). This beta chain slipped into a library made for alpha chains as a stray read, so its size is not meaningful. V is TRBV29-1 and J is TRBJ2-3; the D gene could be TRBD1 or TRBD2 (5 bases each). The V and J ends lost 5 bases and 1 base respectively, with 13 bases between them. Germline V gene sequence: CDR1 SQVTM, CDR2 ANQGSEA. The CDR3 is 14 amino acids. For the CDR3, the DNA is TGCAGCGTTCTGAAAGAGGGGCGCACAGATACGCAGTATTTT. It codes for CSVLKEGRTDTQYF.

About this clonotype itself: This beta chain slipped into a library made for alpha chains as a stray read, so its size is not meaningful. The V call is TRBV10-1, the J call TRBJ1-5, with 7 nucleotides matching TRBD1. CDR1 and CDR2 from the germline V gene are WNHNN and SYGVQD (reference sequence). With 4 bases clipped from V and 7 bases from J, the junction kept 4 bases outside the gene matches. CDR3 length: 13 amino acids. In DNA form, the CDR3 reads TGCGCCAGCAGTGTCGACAGGGACCAGCCCCAGCATTTT. Its protein product is CASSVDRDQPQHF.

This clonotype was detected many times. The size of this beta chain means little, since it is a stray read in a library made for alpha chains. The chain has TRBV5-6 and TRBJ2-7; 8 bases are shared with TRBD1. This CDR3 comprises 15 residues. Trimming cost V 1 base and J 3 bases; bases outside gene matches: 6. CDR1 is SGHDT, CDR2 YYEEEE, per germline. The CDR3 protein is CASSLTWTGNYEQYF. The CDR3 DNA sequence: TGTGCCAGCAGCTTGACATGGACAGGGAACTACGAGCAGTACTTC. The whole variable domain, filled in from reference TRBV5-6 and TRBJ2-7, reads DAGVTQSPTHLIKTRGQQVTLRCSPKSGHDTVSWYQQALGQGPQFIFQYYEEEERQRGNFPDRFSGHQFPNYSSELNVNALLLGDSALYLCASSLTWTGNYEQYFGPGTRLTVT.